These T cell receptor beta chains were read from a single sample in a study of blood T cell repertoires in COVID-19. Method: immunoSEQ multiplex PCR; TCRdb's copy keeps in-frame clones and lacks some. The repertoire consists of about 340,000 clones, with more than 75% occurring once and the leading ten covering roughly 3.4%. The sequencing input was peripheral blood. These receptors came from a woman under 30 who had recovered from COVID-19. The conserved cysteine and the conserved F or W are not part of the CDR3 here. D genes are given only for firm matches.

D: .; V: TRBV9; CDR3: ASGYRPERAEEDTQY
D: TRBD2; V: TRBV5-1; CDR3: ASSLGAAGDRNEQF
D: TRBD1; V: TRBV19; CDR3: ASSMGTASTSTDTQY
D: .; V: TRBV12-5; CDR3: ASGLPRSGNEQF
D: .; V: TRBV30; CDR3: ARRGSRSAEAF
D: .; V: TRBV5-8; CDR3: ASSLPVSNEQF
D: TRBD2; V: TRBV5-1; CDR3: ASSEASGNTGELF
D: .; V: TRBV11-2; CDR3: ASSLGSGVDYGYT
D: TRBD2; V: TRBV7-8; CDR3: ASSLGLAGGNEQF
D: TRBD1; V: TRBV24-1; CDR3: ATSDVGQDYGYT
D: TRBD2; V: TRBV11-3; CDR3: ASSPPRGEWTNEQF
D: .; V: TRBV6-6; CDR3: ASSPFGQTNQETQY
D: TRBD1; V: TRBV24-1; CDR3: ATSDADRGITEAF
D: TRBD2; V: TRBV11-2; CDR3: ASSLGTSGSTDTQY
D: .; V: TRBV6-5; CDR3: ASSYSYSQETQY
D: TRBD1; V: TRBV6-6; CDR3: ASGTAGNTIY
D: TRBD2; V: TRBV6-4; CDR3: ASSEVLAGGSDTQY
D: TRBD2; V: TRBV7-2; CDR3: ASSLVGTSGRAAGELF
D: TRBD2; V: TRBV11-2; CDR3: ASSSTGTSGLGSYNEQF
D: .; V: TRBV20-1; CDR3: SALQFNEQF
D: .; V: TRBV25-1; CDR3: ASSASLSNYGYT
D: .; V: TRBV7-9; CDR3: ASSLEGGLEETQY
D: .; V: TRBV10-2; CDR3: ASSDELAYTDTQY
D: .; V: TRBV6-5; CDR3: ASSYSSSDEQF
D: TRBD2; V: TRBV19; CDR3: ASKASGDTGELF
D: .; V: TRBV20-1; CDR3: SARVPTGAF
D: TRBD1; V: TRBV4-1; CDR3: ASSQEGQSNQPQH
D: TRBD2; V: TRBV9; CDR3: ASSVVGAGVVNEQF
D: .; V: TRBV4-1; CDR3: ASSSTGLSNTEAF
D: .; V: TRBV7-7; CDR3: ASSLREGGPYTGELF
D: TRBD1; V: TRBV6-5; CDR3: ASGRTGVQEKLF
D: TRBD2; V: TRBV18; CDR3: ASSKTSGSFDEQF
D: .; V: TRBV19; CDR3: ASSESVNREGELF
D: .; V: TRBV27; CDR3: ASRGGSHSYNEQF
D: TRBD1; V: TRBV30; CDR3: AWKYGTGNTEAF